One and the same sample provided the 28 T cell receptor beta chains below, sequenced in a study of blood T cell repertoires in COVID-19. Repertoires were generated with immunoSEQ multiplex PCR, while TCRdb's copy carries only in-frame clones and drops some. The sample lists about 280,000 clones; 83% were seen once. The sequencing input was peripheral blood. Every receptor here comes from a woman aged 50 to 65 who had recovered from COVID-19.

This chain joins TRBV6-5 and TRBJ1-5, with 7 bases that match TRBD1. CDR3 length equals 13 residues. Looked up from germline, CDR1 is MNHEY and CDR2 is SVGAGI. J lost 4 bases, V lost 6 bases, and 3 bases had no gene match. The CDR3, as DNA: TGTGCCAGCAGAGGACAGGCTAATCAGCCCCAGCATTTT. Amino acids: CASRGQANQPQHF.

Only a few counts were recorded for this clone. The rearrangement links TRBV18 to TRBJ1-6; tentatively, D is TRBD1 (6 bases). This CDR3 is built from 16 residues. Trimming took off 0 bases at V and 6 bases at J, with 12 bases between the two ends. Germline V CDR1 and CDR2: KGHSH, LQKENI. CDR3 nucleotides: TGTGCCAGCTCACCACCGTGGGCAGGGGTTAATTCACCCCTCCACTTT. This codes for CASSPPWAGVNSPLHF.

The rearrangement joins TRBV27 to TRBJ2-1; 8 positions agree with TRBD1. The CDR3 runs to 13 residues. CDR1 is MNHEY, CDR2 SMNVEV, per germline (reference sequence). V was pared by 6 bases and J by 6 bases, with 4 bases of the junction left unmatched. CDR3 sequence: CASRQTGGNEQFF. CDR3 DNA: TGTGCCAGCAGGCAAACAGGGGGCAATGAGCAGTTCTTC.

The chain joins TRBV9 to TRBJ2-2; 7 nucleotides align to TRBD2. The germline V gene has CDR1 SGDLS and CDR2 YYNGEE. V dropped 0 bases and J dropped 4; count of bases not matched to a gene: 6. This CDR3 has 16 amino acids. Here the CDR3 reads CASSVATSGVTGELFF. The CDR3 nucleotides are TGTGCCAGCAGCGTAGCTACAAGCGGGGTCACCGGGGAGCTGTTTTTT. The whole variable domain, filled in from reference TRBV9 and TRBJ2-2, reads DSGVTQTPKHLITATGQRVTLRCSPRSGDLSVYWYQQSLDQGLQFLIQYYNGEERAKGNILERFSAQQFPDLHSELNLSSLELGDSALYFCASSVATSGVTGELFFGEGSRLTVL.

The genes are TRBV30 and TRBJ2-1; 10 bases are shared with TRBD2. The CDR3 consists of 15 residues. The germline gives CDR1 GTSNPN, CDR2 SVGIG (reference sequence). The V segment lost 4 bases and the J segment 5 bases; nucleotides outside the gene matches: 8. CDR3 protein: CAWTVGTSENNEQFF. CDR3 bases: TGTGCCTGGACCGTAGGGACTAGCGAAAACAATGAGCAGTTCTTC.

V usage is TRBV5-6 and J usage is TRBJ1-2; D not resolved. The germline V gene encodes CDR1 SGHDT and CDR2 YYEEEE. The V and J ends lost 3 bases and 2 bases respectively, with 14 bases between them. This CDR3 region has 15 residues. In DNA, the CDR3 is TGTGCCAGCAGCTCTAGGTTTTTTGGGAACTATGGCTACACCTTC. Translating gives CASSSRFFGNYGYTF.

In its sample, this clone was seen a few times. CDR3 nucleotide sequence: TGTGCCAGAACCGTATCTAGCGGGAGGGTCCGGGATACGCAGTATTTT. It encodes CARTVSSGRVRDTQYF. The chain employs TRBV5-3 and TRBJ2-3; 12 bases are shared with TRBD2. TRBV5-3 is treated as an ORF (open reading frame) with a function not yet certain. This CDR3 has 16 residues. V gave up 6 bases and J gave up 6 bases; unmatched junction bases: 11.

The chain combines TRBV11-2 with TRBJ2-5, with D hard to call. The CDR3 runs 14 residues. Germline values: CDR1 SGHAT, CDR2 FQNNGV. With 1 base removed from V and 5 bases from J, the gap between germline ends came to 11 bases. CDR3 sequence reads: CASSLGSVGETQYF. The DNA of the CDR3 is TGTGCCAGCAGCTTAGGTTCCGTGGGCGAGACCCAGTACTTC.

This chain uses TRBV2 with TRBJ2-6; 8 positions match TRBD2. There are 14 residues in the CDR3. V trimming: 6 bases; J trimming: 2 bases; junction bases outside the gene matches: 0. From germline, CDR1 is SNHLY and CDR2 FYNNEI. The DNA of the CDR3 is TGTGCCAGCAGCGGGGGGGCTGGGGCCAACGTCCTGACTTTC. The encoded protein is CASSGGAGANVLTF.

This chain uses TRBV28 with TRBJ2-1, with D unresolved. Trimming shortened V by 8 bases and J by 2 bases, and 10 bases separated the two germline ends. The CDR3 covers 13 residues. Germline V gives CDR1 MDHEN, CDR2 SYDVKM. The DNA for the CDR3 is TGTGCCAGCCCGAGGTCGGCCTACAATGAGCAGTTCTTC. Translation gives CASPRSAYNEQFF.

V is TRBV10-2 and J is TRBJ2-1, with TRBD1 as a possible D gene (5 bases). The CDR3 is 15 amino acids. V lost 0 bases and J lost 8, with 14 bases in between. Germline V CDR1 and CDR2: WSHSY, SAAADI. CDR3 loop: CASSESRSGMDEQFF. The CDR3 bases are TGCGCCAGCAGTGAGTCGAGATCAGGGATGGATGAGCAGTTCTTC.

This clone was seen a few times. The gene calls are TRBV19 and TRBJ2-7, with 9 bases fitting TRBD1. The CDR3 is 12 amino acids. Germline V gene sequence: CDR1 LNHDA, CDR2 SQIVND (reference sequence). Trimming took 10 bases from V and 4 from J; bases not matched to a gene: 5. In DNA form, the CDR3 reads TGTGCCACAGGACAGGGGATTTACGAGCAGTACTTC. Protein: CATGQGIYEQYF.

The chain employs TRBV11-2 and TRBJ1-3; no definite D call. CDR3 length: 15 amino acids. The germline V gene encodes CDR1 SGHAT and CDR2 FQNNGV. With 1 base removed from V and 3 bases from J, the gap between germline ends came to 10 bases. The CDR3 DNA is TGTGCCAGCAGCTTAGTTCGGGGATTTGGAAACACCATATATTTT. The encoded protein is CASSLVRGFGNTIYF.

The V and J genes are TRBV4-3 and TRBJ2-3; TRBD2 aligns across 9 bases. Trimming removed 0 bases from V and 5 bases from J; junction bases left unmatched: 9. The CDR3 has 17 residues. Germline V lookup: CDR1 LGHNA, CDR2 YSLEER. The CDR3 sequence: CASSQEGSGRVKDTQYF. Written as DNA, the CDR3 is TGCGCCAGCAGCCAAGAAGGTAGCGGGAGAGTGAAAGATACGCAGTATTTT.

The genes are TRBV24-1 and TRBJ2-2, with D tentatively TRBD1 (5 bases). Looked up from germline, CDR1 is KGHDR and CDR2 is SFDVKD. The V end was cut by 5 bases, the J end by 6 bases, with 15 bases between. This CDR3 has 15 residues. CDR3 in amino acids: CATSGVSRGSGELFF. The CDR3 nucleotides are TGTGCCACCAGTGGGGTTTCTAGGGGTTCCGGGGAGCTGTTTTTT.

The rearrangement uses TRBV7-3 and TRBJ2-7, with 13 bases that match TRBD2. V shed 5 bases, J shed 5 bases, and the junction held 3 bases outside the gene matches. The germline V gene has CDR1 SGHTA and CDR2 FQGTGA. This CDR3 has 14 amino acids. In nucleotides, the CDR3 is TGTGCCAGCAGCCCAGGACTAGCGGGAGACGAGCAGTACTTC. Encoded protein: CASSPGLAGDEQYF.

CDR3 nucleotide sequence: TGTGCCAGCAGCTTGGTCTCGGGGTACCAAGAGACCCAGTACTTC. As protein: CASSLVSGYQETQYF. The chain combines TRBV7-8 with TRBJ2-5; a possible D gene is TRBD2 (5 bases). The germline V and J ends were trimmed by 3 bases and 0 bases, with 11 bases remaining between them. The CDR3 sequence is 15 residues long. The germline CDR1 and CDR2 sequences are SGHVS and FQNEAQ.

The chain recombines TRBV6-6 with TRBJ1-5; D gene ambiguous. Between the trimmed V and J ends, which lost 4 bases and 6 bases, there was a span of 13 bases. The length of the CDR3 is 14 residues. The V gene's germline CDR1 is MNHNY and CDR2 SVGAGI (reference sequence). The CDR3 DNA reads as TGTGCCAGCAGTTTCGCGGGTAGTACTCAGCCCCAGCATTTT. Protein product: CASSFAGSTQPQHF.

This sequence joins TRBV3-1 (or the pseudogene TRBV3-2) and TRBJ2-1, with 9 bases lining up with TRBD2. The CDR3 covers 15 residues. Germline V gene lookup returns CDR1 LGHDT and CDR2 YNNKEL (reference sequence). V gave up 3 bases and J gave up 6 bases; unmatched junction bases: 6. The CDR3 DNA follows: TGTGCCAGCAGCCAGGGTAGACTAGCGGTCAATGAGCAGTTCTTC. Its translation: CASSQGRLAVNEQFF.

This sequence joins TRBV10-3 and TRBJ2-5; 7 bases map to TRBD2. Germline assignment: CDR1 ENHRY and CDR2 SYGVKD. The junction had 7 bases not matched to a gene; V was cut back by 10 bases and J by 5 bases. The CDR3 spans 12 residues. CDR3 in amino acids: CATASGRETQYF. In DNA, the CDR3 is TGTGCCACCGCTAGCGGCCGCGAGACCCAGTACTTC.

This clone was recorded a few times. In DNA, the CDR3 is TGTGCCAGCACCCCCGCAACGCCGAGCTCCTACGAGCAGTACTTC. Protein product: CASTPATPSSYEQYF. J is TRBJ2-7 and V is TRBV28; the D is unclear. The germline CDR1 and CDR2 sequences are MDHEN and SYDVKM. The ends were cut back, 7 bases at V and 0 bases at J, with 16 bases in the middle. The CDR3 has 15 residues.

The chain combines TRBV11-3 with TRBJ2-1; the match to TRBD1 covers 9 bases. The length of the CDR3 is 13 residues. Losses at the gene ends were 0 bases for V and 10 bases for J; bases not matched to a gene: 1. Germline CDR1 reads SGHNT; CDR2 reads YENEEA. The chain's CDR3 is CASSLETGGEQFF. Here the CDR3 DNA reads TGTGCCAGCAGCTTAGAGACAGGGGGGGAGCAGTTCTTC.

The rearrangement uses TRBV7-9 and TRBJ2-3; unclear D gene. The CDR3 covers 13 residues. Trimming took off 3 bases at V and 6 bases at J, with 10 bases between the two ends. CDR1 and CDR2 (germline): SEHNR, FQNEAQ (reference sequence). CDR3 residues: CASSLSDGDTQYF. CDR3 nucleotide sequence: TGTGCCAGCAGCTTGAGTGACGGGGATACGCAGTATTTT.

The rearrangement links TRBV27 to TRBJ1-6; 7 nucleotides match TRBD1. Germline-derived CDR1 and CDR2 are MNHEY and SMNVEV (reference sequence). V lost 5 bases and J lost 0; bases outside the gene matches: 16. The CDR3 has 20 residues. The DNA of the CDR3 is TGTGCCAGCAGTCTGTCCGGGGCAGGGGGTACGAGCTCCTATAATTCACCCCTCCACTTT. Its protein is CASSLSGAGGTSSYNSPLHF.

This clone was found a few times. The rearrangement uses TRBV2 and TRBJ2-2, with 13 bases fitting TRBD2. V trimming: 9 bases; J trimming: 4 bases; junction bases outside the gene matches: 14. The CDR3 totals 18 residues. CDR1 and CDR2 from the germline V gene are SNHLY and FYNNEI. The CDR3 loop is CASQKGLAGLVGTGELFF. In DNA, the CDR3 is TGTGCCAGTCAAAAGGGACTAGCGGGGTTGGTTGGCACCGGGGAGCTGTTTTTT.

The J gene is TRBJ2-3, the V gene TRBV13; TRBD2 agrees at 12 bases. The CDR3 has 20 residues. After removal of 3 bases from V and 0 bases from J, the junction contained 13 bases not matched to a gene. Germline V lookup: CDR1 PRHDT, CDR2 FYEKMQ (reference sequence). The CDR3 DNA follows: TGTGCCAGCAGCTTCCCATCTACTAGCGGGGGGACCCTTAGCACAGATACGCAGTATTTT. This sequence encodes CASSFPSTSGGTLSTDTQYF.

Turning to this clone: The same CDR3 can be traced to other DNA sequences in this sample. The rearrangement links TRBV18 to TRBJ1-3, with 9 nucleotides matching TRBD1. The CDR3 has 16 amino acids. Germline V CDR1 and CDR2: KGHSH, LQKENI. The V and J ends lost 3 bases and 0 bases, in that order; junction bases with no gene match: 3. CDR3 sequence reads: CASSPGTGNSGNTIYF. In DNA form, the CDR3 reads TGTGCCAGCTCACCGGGGACAGGGAACTCTGGAAACACCATATATTTT. The complete variable domain, with remaining parts taken from reference TRBV18 and TRBJ1-3, reads NAGVMQNPRHLVRRRGQEARLRCSPMKGHSHVYWYRQLPEEGLKFMVYLQKENIIDESGMPKERFSAEFPKEGPSILRIQQVVRGDSAAYFCASSPGTGNSGNTIYFGEGSWLTVV.

This sequence joins TRBV14 and TRBJ2-3, with 11 bases matching TRBD1. The CDR3 extends over 21 amino acids. Germline values: CDR1 SGHDN, CDR2 FVKESK. V dropped 0 bases and J dropped 4; count of bases not matched to a gene: 18. CDR3 loop: CASSQDFLRTGGEPSADTQYF. The CDR3 DNA is TGTGCCAGCAGCCAAGATTTTCTGAGGACAGGGGGCGAACCGAGCGCAGATACGCAGTATTTT. Drawing the rest from reference TRBV14 and TRBJ2-3, the complete variable domain is EAGVTQFPSHSVIEKGQTVTLRCDPISGHDNLYWYRRVMGKEIKFLLHFVKESKQDESGMPNNRFLAERTGGTYSTLKVQPAELEDSGVYFCASSQDFLRTGGEPSADTQYFGPGTRLTVL.